This T cell receptor (beta chain) was found in a study of cytomegalovirus exposure and HLA in healthy donors. Study information: Early on, a data release was issued that held 80 million or so unique TCRs from HLA-typed donors.

Turning to this clone: The antigen remains unidentified.

Study observations and caveats: Cytomegalovirus-associated TCR beta chains were listed, numbering more than 150.

The CDR3 runs 16 residues. Germline V CDR1 and CDR2: ENHRY, SYGVKD. V gave up 0 bases and J gave up 3 bases, with 15 bases separating them. PCR amplification relied on 60 Vbeta primers (plus 13 Jbeta primers). The table came from immunoSEQ multiplex PCR; TCRdb's copy has only in-frame clones and leaves some out. Among 55,000 to 70,000 clones, approximately 80% were seen once, and the ten largest hold 7.8%. The V and J genes are TRBV10-3 and TRBJ2-7, with D perhaps matching TRBD2 (5 bases). What was sequenced was PBMCs. This TCR was recovered from a man aged 18 to 30 in good health and CMV-seropositive. DNA for the CDR3: TGTGCCATCAGTGAGTCGTCCGCGGGTGGGCTCTACGAGCAGTACTTC. Its translation is CAISESSAGGLYEQYF.